What follows describes a single T cell receptor (beta chain). The entry originates in a study of blood T cell repertoires in COVID-19. Study summary: T cells, B-cell-depleted T cells, or PBMCs provided the cDNA or gDNA that served as material.

Those who participated ranged in age from roughly 18 to 89 years and resided in about two dozen US areas. Authors' analysis steps: Amplification of reference gene primers was used by the study to estimate nucleated cell counts. TCRdb's copy holds only in-frame clones and misses some; the assay was immunoSEQ multiplex PCR. The DNA was the basis for D and trimming; V, J and clone size are from that table. The sample contains over 200,000 clones, over 80% of which appear only once. Germline V gene data show CDR1 as MNHEY and CDR2 as SMNVEV (reference sequence). The CDR3 is 14 amino acids. Losses at the gene ends were 5 bases for V and 0 bases for J; bases not matched to a gene: 1.

The TCR originated in a woman in her twenties or thirties who had been exposed to COVID-19. V gene TRBV27 combines with J gene TRBJ1-1; 9 positions agree with TRBD1. Sequences were obtained from PBMCs or T cells enriched from blood (not recorded which). This CDR3 reads CASSHRGLNTEAFF. The CDR3 DNA reads as TGTGCCAGCAGTCACAGGGGGCTGAACACTGAAGCTTTCTTT.